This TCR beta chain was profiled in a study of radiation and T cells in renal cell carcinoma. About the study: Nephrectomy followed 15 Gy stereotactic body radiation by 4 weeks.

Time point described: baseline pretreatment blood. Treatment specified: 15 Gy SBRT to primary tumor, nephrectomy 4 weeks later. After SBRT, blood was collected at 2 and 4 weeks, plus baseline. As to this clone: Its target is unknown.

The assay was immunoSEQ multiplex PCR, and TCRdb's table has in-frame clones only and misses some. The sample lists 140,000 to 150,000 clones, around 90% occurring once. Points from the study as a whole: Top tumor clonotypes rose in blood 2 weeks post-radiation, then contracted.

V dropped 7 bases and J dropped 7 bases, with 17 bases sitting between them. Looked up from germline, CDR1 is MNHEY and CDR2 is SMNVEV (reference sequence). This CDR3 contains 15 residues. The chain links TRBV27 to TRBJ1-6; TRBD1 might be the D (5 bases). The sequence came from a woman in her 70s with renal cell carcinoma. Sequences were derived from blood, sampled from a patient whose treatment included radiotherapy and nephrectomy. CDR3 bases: TGTGCCAGCAATTTTCGGGGGGGAAGGAATTCACCCCTCCACTTT. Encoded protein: CASNFRGGRNSPLHF.